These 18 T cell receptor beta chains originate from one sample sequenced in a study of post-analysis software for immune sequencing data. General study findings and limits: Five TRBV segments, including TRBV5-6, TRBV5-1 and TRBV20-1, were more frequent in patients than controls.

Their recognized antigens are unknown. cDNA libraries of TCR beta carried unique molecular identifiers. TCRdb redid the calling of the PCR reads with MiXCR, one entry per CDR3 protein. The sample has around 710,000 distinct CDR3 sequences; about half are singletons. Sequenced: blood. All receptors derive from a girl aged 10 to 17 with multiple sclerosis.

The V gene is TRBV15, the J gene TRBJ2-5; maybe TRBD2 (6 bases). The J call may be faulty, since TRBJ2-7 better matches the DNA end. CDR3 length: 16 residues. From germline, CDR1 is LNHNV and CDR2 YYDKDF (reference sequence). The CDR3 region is CATSRDLIAATYEQYF. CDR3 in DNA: TGTGCCACCAGCAGAGATCTGATAGCGGCCACCTACGAGCAGTACTTC.

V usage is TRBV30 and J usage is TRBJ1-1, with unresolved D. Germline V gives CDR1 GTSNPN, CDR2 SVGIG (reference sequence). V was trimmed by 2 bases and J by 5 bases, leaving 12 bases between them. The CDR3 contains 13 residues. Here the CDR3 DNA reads TGTGCCTGGAGTCCTAACACGGGGACTGAAGCTTTCTTT. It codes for CAWSPNTGTEAFF.

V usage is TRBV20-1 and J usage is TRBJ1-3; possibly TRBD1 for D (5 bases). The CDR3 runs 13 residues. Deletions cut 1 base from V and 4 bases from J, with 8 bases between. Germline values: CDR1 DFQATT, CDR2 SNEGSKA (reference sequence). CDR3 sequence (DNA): TGCAGTGCTAGAGCAGGGATCGGAAACACCATATATTTT. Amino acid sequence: CSARAGIGNTIYF.

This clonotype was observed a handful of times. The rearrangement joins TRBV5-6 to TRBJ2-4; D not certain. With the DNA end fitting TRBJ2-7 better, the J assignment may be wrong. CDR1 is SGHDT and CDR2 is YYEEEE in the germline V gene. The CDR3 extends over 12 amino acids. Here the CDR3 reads CASSRRLGEQYF. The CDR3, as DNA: TGTGCCAGCAGCAGGCGATTGGGCGAGCAGTACTTC.

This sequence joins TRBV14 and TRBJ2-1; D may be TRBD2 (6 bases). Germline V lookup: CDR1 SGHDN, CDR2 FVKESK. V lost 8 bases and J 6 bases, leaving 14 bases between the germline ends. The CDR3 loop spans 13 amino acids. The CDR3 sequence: CASGDLLANEQFF. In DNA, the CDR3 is TGTGCCAGCGGAGACCTACTAGCCAATGAGCAGTTCTTC.

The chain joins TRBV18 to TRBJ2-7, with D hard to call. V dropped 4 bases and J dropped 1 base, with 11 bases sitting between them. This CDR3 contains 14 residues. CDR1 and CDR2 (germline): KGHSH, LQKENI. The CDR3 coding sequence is TGTGCCAGCTCACAACTGGGCAGTTCCTACGAGCAGTACTTC. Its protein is CASSQLGSSYEQYF.

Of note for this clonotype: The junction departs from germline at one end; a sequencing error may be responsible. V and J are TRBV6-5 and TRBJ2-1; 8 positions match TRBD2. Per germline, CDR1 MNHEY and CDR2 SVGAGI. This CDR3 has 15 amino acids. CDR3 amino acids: CASSYAGGSHNEQFF. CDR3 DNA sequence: TGTGCCAGCAGTTACGCGGGAGGCTCCCACAATGAGCAGTTCTTC.

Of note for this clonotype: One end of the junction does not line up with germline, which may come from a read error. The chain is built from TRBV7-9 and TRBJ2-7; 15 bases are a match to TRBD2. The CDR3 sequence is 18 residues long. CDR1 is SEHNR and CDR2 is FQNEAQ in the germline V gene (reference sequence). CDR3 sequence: CASNLGLAGGTYSYEQYF. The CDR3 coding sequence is TGTGCCAGCAACTTAGGACTAGCGGGAGGGACCTACTCCTACGAGCAGTACTTC.

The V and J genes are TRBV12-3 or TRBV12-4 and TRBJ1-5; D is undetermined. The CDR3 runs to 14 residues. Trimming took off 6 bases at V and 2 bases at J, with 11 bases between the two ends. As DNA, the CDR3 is TGTGCCAGCAGGGGTGGATTCGGCAATCAGCCCCAGCATTTT. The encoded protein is CASRGGFGNQPQHF.

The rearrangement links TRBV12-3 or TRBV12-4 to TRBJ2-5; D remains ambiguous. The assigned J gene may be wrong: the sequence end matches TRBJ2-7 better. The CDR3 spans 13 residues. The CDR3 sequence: CASTTRYDYEQYF. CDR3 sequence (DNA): TGTGCCAGCACCACGCGGTATGATTACGAGCAGTACTTC.

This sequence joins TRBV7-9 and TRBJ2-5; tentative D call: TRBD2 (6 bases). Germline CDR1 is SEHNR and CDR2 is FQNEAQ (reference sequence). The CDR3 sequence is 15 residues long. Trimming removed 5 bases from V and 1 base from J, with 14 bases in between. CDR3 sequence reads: CASSARLAIQETQYF. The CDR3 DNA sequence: TGTGCCAGCAGCGCCCGGCTAGCGATCCAAGAGACCCAGTACTTC.

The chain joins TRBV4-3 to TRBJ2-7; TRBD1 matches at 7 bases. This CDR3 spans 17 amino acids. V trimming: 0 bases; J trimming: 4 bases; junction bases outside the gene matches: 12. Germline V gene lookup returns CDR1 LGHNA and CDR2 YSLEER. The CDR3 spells CASSQDLGDRARYEQYF. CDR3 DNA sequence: TGCGCCAGCAGCCAAGATCTGGGCGACAGGGCAAGGTACGAGCAGTACTTC.

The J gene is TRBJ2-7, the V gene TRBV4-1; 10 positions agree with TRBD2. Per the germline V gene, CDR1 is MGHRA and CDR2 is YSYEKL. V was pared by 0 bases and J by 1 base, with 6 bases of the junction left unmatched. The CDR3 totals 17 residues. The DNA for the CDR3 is TGCGCCAGCAGCCAAGACTTTAGCGGGAGGCTATCCTACGAGCAGTACTTC. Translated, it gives CASSQDFSGRLSYEQYF.

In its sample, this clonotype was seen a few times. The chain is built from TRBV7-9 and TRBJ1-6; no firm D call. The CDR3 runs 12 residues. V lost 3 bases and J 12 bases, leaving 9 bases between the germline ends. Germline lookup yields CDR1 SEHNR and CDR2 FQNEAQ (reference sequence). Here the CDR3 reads CASSFPEGPLHF. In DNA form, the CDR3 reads TGTGCCAGCAGCTTTCCAGAGGGACCCCTCCACTTT.

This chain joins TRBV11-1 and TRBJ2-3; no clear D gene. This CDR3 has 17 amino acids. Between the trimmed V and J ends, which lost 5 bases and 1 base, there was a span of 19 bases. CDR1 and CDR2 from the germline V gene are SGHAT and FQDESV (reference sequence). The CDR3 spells CASSRPAQNLGTDTQYF. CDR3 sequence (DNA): TGTGCCAGCAGCCGACCCGCCCAGAATCTGGGCACAGATACGCAGTATTTT.

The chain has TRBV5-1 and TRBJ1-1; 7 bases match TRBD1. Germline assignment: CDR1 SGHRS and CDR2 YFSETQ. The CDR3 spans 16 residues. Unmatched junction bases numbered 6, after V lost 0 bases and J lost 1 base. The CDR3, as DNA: TGCGCCAGCAGCTTGGGACAGGGACTCCCGAACACTGAAGCTTTCTTT. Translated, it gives CASSLGQGLPNTEAFF.

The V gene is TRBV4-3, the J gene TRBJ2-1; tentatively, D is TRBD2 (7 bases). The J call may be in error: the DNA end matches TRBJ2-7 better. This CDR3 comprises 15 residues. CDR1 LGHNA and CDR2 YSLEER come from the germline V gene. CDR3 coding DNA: TGCGCCAGCAGCCAAGAAAGGGGGGGTCACAATGAGCAGTACTTC. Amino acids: CASSQERGGHNEQYF.

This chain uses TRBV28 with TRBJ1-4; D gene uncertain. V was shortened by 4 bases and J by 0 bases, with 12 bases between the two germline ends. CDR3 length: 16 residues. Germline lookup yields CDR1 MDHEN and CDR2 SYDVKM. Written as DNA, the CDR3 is TGTGCCAGCAGTTCAGAAACAGCGACAACTAATGAAAAACTGTTTTTT. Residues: CASSSETATTNEKLFF.